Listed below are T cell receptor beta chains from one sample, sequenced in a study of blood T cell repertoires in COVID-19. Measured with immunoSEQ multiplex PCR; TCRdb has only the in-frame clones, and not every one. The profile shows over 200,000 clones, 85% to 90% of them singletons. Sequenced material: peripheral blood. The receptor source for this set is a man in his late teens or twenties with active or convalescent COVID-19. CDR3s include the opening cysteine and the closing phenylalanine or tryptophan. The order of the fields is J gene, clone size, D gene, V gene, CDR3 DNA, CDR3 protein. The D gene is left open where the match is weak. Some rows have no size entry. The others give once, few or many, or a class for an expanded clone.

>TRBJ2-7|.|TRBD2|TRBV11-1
TGTGCCAGCAGAAGGACTAGCGGGAGTACCTACGAGCAGTACTTC
CASRRTSGSTYEQYF
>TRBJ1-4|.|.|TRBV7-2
TGTGCCAGCAGGCTTCAGGGGATAGCAAATGAAAAACTGTTTTTT
CASRLQGIANEKLFF
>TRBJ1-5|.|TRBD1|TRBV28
TGTGCCAGCAGCTACGAAACAGGGACAGGAGTAAATCAGCCCCAGCATTTT
CASSYETGTGVNQPQHF
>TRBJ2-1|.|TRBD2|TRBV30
TGTGCCTGGAGCGCCCTAGCGGGAGTTTACAATGAGCAGTTCTTC
CAWSALAGVYNEQFF
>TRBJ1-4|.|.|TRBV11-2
TGTGCCAGCAGCTCCACCCCGCGAGGACTGGCGGCCTTTAATGAAAAACTGTTTTTT
CASSSTPRGLAAFNEKLFF
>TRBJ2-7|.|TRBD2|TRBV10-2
TGCGCCAGCAGCGGGGAGGGGAGAGCGAGAGAGCAGTACTTC
CASSGEGRAREQYF
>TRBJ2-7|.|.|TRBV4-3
TGCGCCAGCAGCCAGCGTCCGGGGGGCCACTACGAGCAGTACTTC
CASSQRPGGHYEQYF
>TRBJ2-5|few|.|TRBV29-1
TGCAGCGTTGTCCGCGTTGACAGACAAGAGACCCAGTACTTC
CSVVRVDRQETQYF
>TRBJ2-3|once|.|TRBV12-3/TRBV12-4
TGTGCCAGCAGTTTAGGTACTGGAGATACGCAGTATTTT
CASSLGTGDTQYF
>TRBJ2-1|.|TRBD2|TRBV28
TGTGCCAGCAGTTCACTGAGCGGATTAGCGGGACGTTGGAATGAGCAGTTCTTC
CASSSLSGLAGRWNEQFF
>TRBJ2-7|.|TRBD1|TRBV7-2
TGTGCCAGCAGCTCGACAGGGTACGAGCAGTACTTC
CASSSTGYEQYF
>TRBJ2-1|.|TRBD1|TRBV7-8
TGTGCCAGCAGCTTAGTGGGGGGACAGGGGTACAATGAGCAGTTCTTC
CASSLVGGQGYNEQFF
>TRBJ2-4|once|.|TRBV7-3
TGTGCCAGCAGCTTAAACGGGAAAAACATTCAGTACTTC
CASSLNGKNIQYF
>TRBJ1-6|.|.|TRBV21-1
TGTGCCAGCAGCAAGGGGGCGGCTTCTAATTCACCCCTCCACTTT
CASSKGAASNSPLHF
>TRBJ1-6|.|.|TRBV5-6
TGTGCCAGCAGCTTGGTGGGCAACACCTATAATTCACCCCTCCACTTT
CASSLVGNTYNSPLHF
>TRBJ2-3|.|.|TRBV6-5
TGTGCCAGCAGTTACTCGGGAGTCCCAGATACGCAGTATTTT
CASSYSGVPDTQYF